This passage covers 27 T cell receptor beta chains from one sample sequenced in a study of OX40 agonist ivuxolimab in advanced cancers. Data came from immunoSEQ multiplex PCR; TCRdb stores just in-frame clones and leaves some out. Of about 37,000 clones listed, approximately 78% are singletons. Here the sequenced sample was CD4+ or CD8+ T cells sorted from blood, taken in a trial of the OX40 agonist ivuxolimab. These receptors originate from an adult with an advanced solid tumor such as melanoma, head and neck, liver or kidney cancer.

The genes are TRBV7-9 and TRBJ2-6; 8 positions agree with TRBD1. Per germline, CDR1 SEHNR and CDR2 FQNEAQ (reference sequence). After removal of 0 bases from V and 3 bases from J, the junction contained 1 base not matched to a gene. The CDR3 loop spans 16 amino acids. CDR3 in amino acids: CASSLATGDGANVLTF. In DNA form, the CDR3 reads TGTGCCAGCAGCTTAGCGACAGGGGATGGGGCCAACGTCCTGACTTTC. The whole variable domain, filled in from reference TRBV7-9 and TRBJ2-6, reads DTGVSQNPRHKITKRGQNVTFRCDPISEHNRLYWYRQTLGQGPEFLTYFQNEAQLEKSRLLSDRFSAERPKGSFSTLEIQRTEQGDSAMYLCASSLATGDGANVLTFGAGSRLTVL.

This clone has just a few counts. The chain is built from TRBV9 and TRBJ1-1, with 8 bases aligning to TRBD1. CDR3 length: 15 residues. V dropped 3 bases and J dropped 6; count of bases not matched to a gene: 10. Germline CDR1 SGDLS, CDR2 YYNGEE. CDR3: CASSGASGGTSEAFF. The CDR3 DNA is TGTGCCAGCAGCGGAGCTTCAGGGGGCACATCTGAAGCTTTCTTT.

V usage is TRBV9 and J usage is TRBJ2-1; D not certain. Deletions cut 0 bases from V and 13 bases from J, with 14 bases between. Germline-derived CDR1 and CDR2 are SGDLS and YYNGEE. This CDR3 is built from 13 residues. CDR3 coding DNA: TGTGCCAGCAGCGTAGATGGCCCCAGTAAACAGTTCTTC. Protein sequence: CASSVDGPSKQFF.

V usage is TRBV9 and J usage is TRBJ2-7, with D possibly called TRBD1 or TRBD2 (5 bases each). The CDR3 length is 13 residues. Trimming took 3 bases from V and 6 from J, leaving 13 bases between them. The germline V gene encodes CDR1 SGDLS and CDR2 YYNGEE. This CDR3 is CASSAGRVSEQYF. The DNA of the CDR3 is TGTGCCAGCAGCGCGGGACGGGTTAGCGAGCAGTACTTC.

The table lists this clone with a count of one. The chain uses TRBV9 and TRBJ1-3; D not certain. In germline, CDR1 is SGDLS, CDR2 YYNGEE. The ends were cut back, 0 bases at V and 0 bases at J, with 10 bases in the middle. This CDR3 is 16 amino acids long. The CDR3 loop reads CASSVATQYSGNTIYF. CDR3 nucleotide sequence: TGTGCCAGCAGCGTAGCTACGCAGTACTCTGGAAACACCATATATTTT.

V is TRBV28 and J is TRBJ1-5; no definite D call. Trimming pared 6 bases from V and 5 bases from J, leaving 14 bases between. Germline values: CDR1 MDHEN, CDR2 SYDVKM. The CDR3 has 14 amino acids. CDR3 sequence (DNA): TGTGCCAGCAGCCTCGGTAGATCTGATCAGCCCCAGCATTTT. This translates into CASSLGRSDQPQHF.

This clone has only one observation. J is TRBJ2-7 and V is TRBV19; TRBD2 matches at 8 bases. This CDR3 contains 15 residues. Trimming took 10 bases from V and 2 from J; bases not matched to a gene: 13. The V gene's germline CDR1 is LNHDA and CDR2 SQIVND (reference sequence). CDR3 coding DNA: TGTGCCACCGGGAGGGTCGGGACTGCCACCTACGAGCAGTACTTC. This translates into CATGRVGTATYEQYF.

For the CDR3, the DNA is TGTGCCAGCAGCAAGGACACTATCCAAGAGACCCAGTACTTC. Translation gives CASSKDTIQETQYF. The chain links TRBV9 to TRBJ2-5; TRBD1 might be the D (5 bases). Germline CDR1 SGDLS, CDR2 YYNGEE. The CDR3 is 14 residues long. Trimming took 4 bases from V and 1 from J, leaving 11 bases between them.

The chain recombines TRBV28 with TRBJ2-7; 11 nucleotides match TRBD2. The V and J ends lost 4 bases and 2 bases, in that order; junction bases with no gene match: 13. The CDR3 extends over 18 amino acids. Germline assignment: CDR1 MDHEN and CDR2 SYDVKM. The CDR3 is CASSSRKITSGSPYEQYF. The DNA for the CDR3 is TGTGCCAGCAGTTCTCGGAAGATAACTAGCGGGAGCCCCTACGAGCAGTACTTC.

The chain recombines TRBV6-1 with TRBJ2-3; 11 bases agree with TRBD2. J lost 4 bases, V lost 4 bases, and 7 bases had no gene match. The length of the CDR3 is 16 residues. Germline CDR1 MNHNS, CDR2 SASEGT. The CDR3 nucleotides are TGTGCCAGCAGTGCACCTAGCGGGAGGAAGCCAGATACGCAGTATTTT. It is translated as CASSAPSGRKPDTQYF.

In its sample, this clone was seen once. The chain recombines TRBV4-1 with TRBJ2-2; D uncertain. With 3 bases removed from V and 8 bases from J, the gap between germline ends came to 4 bases. Germline CDR1 is MGHRA and CDR2 is YSYEKL. The CDR3 sequence is 11 residues long. Written as DNA, the CDR3 is TGCGCCAGCAGCCACGGGGGGGAGCTGTTTTTT. Its translation: CASSHGGELFF.

This sequence joins TRBV11-2 and TRBJ2-7; D is ambiguous. V was pared by 3 bases and J by 5 bases, with 8 bases between. This CDR3 contains 12 residues. CDR1 and CDR2 from the germline V gene are SGHAT and FQNNGV. This CDR3 reads CASSFGVNEQYF. The CDR3, as DNA: TGTGCCAGCAGCTTTGGGGTCAACGAGCAGTACTTC.

The chain carries TRBV28 and TRBJ1-5; D uncertain. The germline V gene encodes CDR1 MDHEN and CDR2 SYDVKM. The CDR3 is made up of 16 amino acids. V lost 2 bases and J lost 1, with 12 bases in between. The CDR3 DNA is TGTGCCAGCAGTTTAAGTGCAGGACCGAGCAATCAGCCCCAGCATTTT. As protein: CASSLSAGPSNQPQHF.

This chain uses TRBV7-9 with TRBJ1-2, with unresolved D. Germline V gives CDR1 SEHNR, CDR2 FQNEAQ (reference sequence). The V end lost 1 base, the J end lost 8 bases, and 11 bases lay between the germline ends. The CDR3 totals 13 residues. This CDR3 reads CASSLGETGGYTF. The CDR3, as DNA: TGTGCCAGCAGCTTAGGGGAGACGGGAGGCTACACCTTC.

The genes are TRBV2 and TRBJ1-6; D is possibly TRBD1 (5 bases). The V gene's germline CDR1 is SNHLY and CDR2 FYNNEI. V was trimmed by 0 bases and J by 9 bases, leaving 21 bases between them. The CDR3 is 18 residues long. The CDR3 DNA reads TGTGCCAGCAGTGAAGCAGGCGCGACAGCCGGAGGTGGTTCACCCCTCCACTTT. Protein sequence: CASSEAGATAGGGSPLHF.

There are a few counts of this clone. The genes are TRBV5-6 and TRBJ2-7; 7 positions match TRBD1. J was trimmed by 7 bases and V by 3 bases; bases with no gene match: 4. The CDR3 is made up of 12 amino acids. CDR1 and CDR2 from the germline V gene are SGHDT and YYEEEE. The CDR3 bases are TGTGCCAGCAGCTCGACAGGGAGAGAGCAGTACTTC. Translated, it gives CASSSTGREQYF.

The chain links TRBV6-5 to TRBJ2-3, with 9 positions matching TRBD2. With V trimmed by 6 bases and J by 4 bases, 5 bases remained unmatched. CDR1 is MNHEY, CDR2 SVGAGI, per germline. This CDR3 spans 14 amino acids. The CDR3 region is CASRRGGVSDTQYF. The CDR3 coding sequence is TGTGCCAGCAGGCGGGGGGGCGTCTCAGATACGCAGTATTTT.

This chain uses TRBV6-5 with TRBJ1-1; maybe TRBD1 (5 bases). Per the germline V gene, CDR1 is MNHEY and CDR2 is SVGAGI. This CDR3 is 14 amino acids long. The germline V and J ends were trimmed by 2 bases and 5 bases, with 12 bases remaining between them. The chain's CDR3 is CASSYGAGATEAFF. The CDR3 bases are TGTGCCAGCAGTTACGGGGCAGGCGCAACTGAAGCTTTCTTT.

In its sample, this clone was seen once. V usage is TRBV19 and J usage is TRBJ1-5; D remains unclear. The CDR3 loop spans 12 amino acids. V shed 4 bases and J shed 4 bases, with 5 bases lying between them. The germline V gene has CDR1 LNHDA and CDR2 SQIVND (reference sequence). In nucleotides, the CDR3 is TGTGCCAGTAGTACCTATAATCAGCCCCAGCATTTT. Amino acids: CASSTYNQPQHF.

This chain connects TRBV6-1 to TRBJ1-3, with D maybe TRBD1 (6 bases). The CDR3 is 18 amino acids. From germline, CDR1 is MNHNS and CDR2 SASEGT. V was trimmed by 2 bases and J by 1 base, leaving 18 bases between them. The CDR3: CASSEFFPQGRSGNTIYF. As DNA, the CDR3 is TGTGCCAGCAGTGAATTTTTCCCACAGGGCAGGTCTGGAAACACCATATATTTT.

The chain couples TRBV19 to TRBJ2-4, with D unresolved. Germline values: CDR1 LNHDA, CDR2 SQIVND (reference sequence). Trimming cost V 5 bases and J 0 bases, with 26 bases left between them. The length of the CDR3 is 20 residues. CDR3 nucleotides: TGTGCCAGTAGTGCCGGGCCAGTTTCCACTATTCTACTAGCCAAAAACATTCAGTACTTC. Residues: CASSAGPVSTILLAKNIQYF.

J is TRBJ1-5 and V is TRBV12-5, with D uncertain. V was shortened by 0 bases and J by 2 bases, with 8 bases between the two germline ends. This CDR3 comprises 15 residues. Germline V gene data show CDR1 as LGHNT and CDR2 as FRNRAP. CDR3 DNA sequence: TGTGCTAGTGGTTTGGTACTGAGTGGCAATCAGCCCCAGCATTTT. Translated, it gives CASGLVLSGNQPQHF.

The chain links TRBV30 to TRBJ2-7, with 7 bases fitting TRBD2. This CDR3 is built from 12 residues. The V gene's germline CDR1 is GTSNPN and CDR2 SVGIG (reference sequence). With V trimmed by 4 bases and J by 7 bases, 7 bases remained unmatched. The DNA for the CDR3 is TGTGCCTGGAAGGGAGGGCCGGGGGAGCAGTACTTC. Translating gives CAWKGGPGEQYF. The whole variable domain, remainder taken from reference TRBV30 and TRBJ2-7, is SQTIHQWPATLVQPVGSPLSLECTVEGTSNPNLYWYRQAAGRGLQLLFYSVGIGQISSEVPQNLSASRPQDRQFILSSKKLLLSDSGFYLCAWKGGPGEQYFGPGTRLTVT.

This chain uses TRBV6-5 with TRBJ2-7; the D gene is possibly TRBD2 (6 bases). The CDR3 runs to 14 residues. Germline loops: CDR1 MNHEY, CDR2 SVGAGI. V lost 7 bases and J lost 0, with 13 bases in between. CDR3 in amino acids: CASKSGPHSYEQYF. The CDR3 coding sequence is TGTGCCAGCAAGAGCGGGCCCCACTCCTACGAGCAGTACTTC.

The J gene is TRBJ1-2, the V gene TRBV18; 7 positions agree with TRBD1. V was clipped by 5 bases and J by 0 bases; unmatched bases: 6. The CDR3 consists of 15 residues. Per germline, CDR1 KGHSH and CDR2 LQKENI. The CDR3 spells CASSTGTETNYGYTF. Here the CDR3 DNA reads TGTGCCAGCTCAACGGGGACAGAAACTAACTATGGCTACACCTTC. Based on the CDR3 plus reference TRBV18 and TRBJ1-2, the full variable domain is NAGVMQNPRHLVRRRGQEARLRCSPMKGHSHVYWYRQLPEEGLKFMVYLQKENIIDESGMPKERFSAEFPKEGPSILRIQQVVRGDSAAYFCASSTGTETNYGYTFGSGTRLTVV.

Details on this clone: The junction does not match germline at one end; this may be a read error. V and J are TRBV7-7 and TRBJ2-5, with TRBD1 matching over 10 bases. Germline V gives CDR1 SSHAT, CDR2 FNYEAQ (reference sequence). This CDR3 region has 15 residues. The CDR3 DNA follows: TGTGCTAGCAGCTTAGGTGGGACAGGGGAACAGACCCAGTACTTC. Protein sequence: CASSLGGTGEQTQYF.

This clone has just one count. The chain carries TRBV7-9 and TRBJ2-3; D ambiguous. Looked up from germline, CDR1 is SEHNR and CDR2 is FQNEAQ (reference sequence). Deletions cut 1 base from V and 0 bases from J, with 11 bases between. The CDR3 is 16 amino acids. CDR3 in amino acids: CASSLVGISSTDTQYF. The CDR3 DNA is TGTGCCAGCAGCTTAGTAGGAATCTCTAGCACAGATACGCAGTATTTT.